The T cell receptor beta chain described here comes from a study of T-cell memory formation after mild COVID-19. With respect to this clonotype: Its antigen remains unidentified.

The CDR3 contains 16 residues. V gave up 3 bases and J gave up 3 bases; unmatched junction bases: 5. Germline CDR1 reads SGDLS; CDR2 reads YYNGEE. TCRdb reprocessed the 5' RACE reads with MiXCR, giving one entry per CDR3 protein. The sample yields 120,000 to 150,000 distinct CDR3 sequences, 11% to 15% seen once. Study results and caveats: Memory sampled before infection contained some responding clones, suggesting cross-reactive memory joined. Largely, contracting CD4+ clones fell within CM and EM, and contracting CD8+ clones within EMRA.

The sequencing input was PBMCs or a T cell subset sorted from them (not recorded which). The J gene is TRBJ2-5, the V gene TRBV9; 13 bases align to TRBD2. The source is an adult woman who had mild COVID-19 (a few samples of this study predate the infection). Cell type and time point are not known. CDR3 nucleotides: TGTGCCAGCAGCGCGCAGACTAGCGGGGGGAAAGAGACCCAGTACTTC. Amino acids: CASSAQTSGGKETQYF.